What follows is one T cell receptor beta chain and its context. It was CD45RO-negative cells, positively selected for CCR7, that made up naive CD8 cells, with terminally differentiated effector memory CD45RA+ cells excluded. These data belong to a study of shared clonotypes between healthy human individuals. The V segment lost 5 bases and the J segment 10 bases; nucleotides outside the gene matches: 10. CDR1 and CDR2 from the germline V gene are MNHEY and SMNVEV (reference sequence). The CDR3 contains 14 residues. Some clones are missing from TCRdb's copy, which holds only in-frame ones; the method was immunoSEQ multiplex PCR. The sample holds around 1,900,000 clones; over 85% are singletons and the top ten take around 1.7%.

The sequence was obtained from a man aged 18 to 29 in good health. Some clones in this sample may be carry-over from other donors' samples. Sequencing input: naive CD8+ T cells from PBMCs. The genes are TRBV27 and TRBJ2-1; 8 bases agree with TRBD1. The CDR3 reads CASSSVPRGQEQFF. Here the CDR3 DNA reads TGTGCCAGCAGTAGTGTCCCCAGGGGGCAGGAGCAGTTCTTC.